This TCR beta chain was sequenced for a study of T cell clonality in common variable immunodeficiency. Study results and limitations: Common variable immunodeficiency TCR beta sequences reportedly had fewer deletions and N-nucleotide insertions. Compared with controls, CVID subjects had fewer shared TCRbeta clones.

Sequencing used immunoSEQ multiplex PCR; TCRdb keeps in-frame clones, though not all of them. The sample contains about 21,000 clones, none of them singletons. This clone came up many times. Its antigen is not identified. The CDR3 end falls 3 residues outside the read, so it is completed with the germline J gene. The V and J ends lost 3 bases and 5 bases respectively, with 8 bases between them. The CDR3 runs 14 residues. The germline gives CDR1 MGHRA, CDR2 YSYEKL. V gene TRBV4-1 combines with J gene TRBJ1-6; no definite D call. Sequenced material: peripheral blood mononuclear cells. The sequence was collected from a human donor with common variable immunodeficiency. The CDR3 loop is CASSHSGDNSPLHF. CDR3 DNA (partial): TGCGCCAGCAGCCATTCCGGGGATAATTCACCC.